The TCR beta chain under discussion was sequenced for a study of shared clonotypes between healthy human individuals. TCRdb's copy holds only in-frame clones and misses some; the assay was immunoSEQ multiplex PCR. The table records about 2.4 million clones, about 92% of them present only once. As regards this clone: Its antigen is still unknown.

Study-level points and caveats: Tissues were not sampled, only blood, and their repertoires likely differ. Generation probabilities were higher for clonotypes shared across all four sorted-subset donors than for unshared ones.

The specimen was naive CD4+ T cells sorted from blood. Subset: CD45RA+ positively selected. This receptor was obtained from a young man in good health.

This CDR3 is CACSIGGETQYF. The CDR3 nucleotides read TGTGCCTGCAGTATAGGGGGGGAGACCCAGTACTTC. The chain combines TRBV30 with TRBJ2-5, with D possibly called TRBD1 or TRBD2 (6 bases each). Germline V gene sequence: CDR1 GTSNPN, CDR2 SVGIG (reference sequence). V lost 6 bases to trimming and J lost 5 bases, with 13 bases between them. This CDR3 is built from 12 residues. The entire variable domain, with the rest obtained from reference TRBV30 and TRBJ2-5, is as follows: SQTIHQWPATLVQPVGSPLSLECTVEGTSNPNLYWYRQAAGRGLQLLFYSVGIGQISSEVPQNLSASRPQDRQFILSSKKLLLSDSGFYLCACSIGGETQYFGPGTRLLVL.